The 22 T cell receptor beta chains given below trace back to one sample, sequenced in a study of PD-1 blockade in mismatch repair-deficient tumors. Assay: immunoSEQ multiplex PCR; the TCRdb copy retains only in-frame clones and omits some. Among more than 50,000 clones listed, approximately 89% were seen once. Sequencing was performed on peripheral blood, taken 52 weeks after starting pembrolizumab. The receptors here all came from an adult with mismatch repair-deficient cancer.

CDR3: CASSYGGLYEQYF. In nucleotides, the CDR3 is TGTGCCAGCAGTTATGGGGGACTCTACGAGCAGTACTTC. The V and J genes are TRBV6-5 and TRBJ2-7, with D maybe TRBD2 (6 bases). V was pared by 3 bases and J by 3 bases, with 9 bases between. CDR3 length equals 13 residues. The germline V gene encodes CDR1 MNHEY and CDR2 SVGAGI.

This chain joins TRBV5-1 and TRBJ1-3; 7 bases agree with TRBD1. V dropped 4 bases and J dropped 0; count of bases not matched to a gene: 7. CDR1 and CDR2 (germline): SGHRS, YFSETQ. The CDR3 runs to 16 residues. Here the CDR3 DNA reads TGCGCCAGCAGCCCGGGACAGCCTCCCTCTGGAAACACCATATATTTT. It yields the protein CASSPGQPPSGNTIYF.

V and J are TRBV13 and TRBJ2-1, with 7 bases that match TRBD1. Germline V gene sequence: CDR1 PRHDT, CDR2 FYEKMQ (reference sequence). The junction had 3 bases not matched to a gene; V was cut back by 5 bases and J by 2 bases. The CDR3 runs to 14 residues. The CDR3 sequence is CASSPGTAYNEQFF. The CDR3 coding sequence is TGTGCCAGCAGCCCCGGGACAGCCTACAATGAGCAGTTCTTC.

The V and J genes are TRBV10-2 and TRBJ2-7; tentatively, D is TRBD1 or TRBD2 (6 bases each). V was pared by 8 bases and J by 1 base, with 15 bases between. Germline CDR1 is WSHSY and CDR2 is SAAADI. The CDR3 contains 14 residues. CDR3 bases: TGCGCCAGCTATGGGGGGCTCCCTTCCTACGAGCAGTACTTC. This encodes CASYGGLPSYEQYF.

V is TRBV4-3 and J is TRBJ2-6; 11 nucleotides match TRBD1. Losses at the gene ends were 3 bases for V and 9 bases for J; bases not matched to a gene: 7. Germline CDR1 LGHNA, CDR2 YSLEER. The CDR3 runs 16 residues. The CDR3 protein is CASSHRDRGFVNVLTF. The CDR3 DNA is TGCGCCAGCAGCCACCGGGACAGGGGGTTTGTCAACGTCCTGACTTTC.

The chain couples TRBV27 to TRBJ2-7; either TRBD1 or TRBD2 may fit D (5 bases each). V lost 6 bases to trimming and J lost 3 bases, with 21 bases between them. CDR1 is MNHEY, CDR2 SMNVEV, per germline (reference sequence). This CDR3 comprises 16 residues. DNA for the CDR3: TGTGCCAGCAGCCCTTCGCCCTCCGGGGACGGCTACGAGCAGTACTTC. Encoded protein: CASSPSPSGDGYEQYF.

This CDR3 reads CASSMYGTGGPEQYF. The CDR3 region has the DNA TGTGCCAGTAGTATGTATGGGACAGGGGGTCCCGAGCAGTACTTC. The V gene is TRBV19, the J gene TRBJ2-7; 11 bases are shared with TRBD1. The germline V gene has CDR1 LNHDA and CDR2 SQIVND (reference sequence). This CDR3 is 15 amino acids long. After removal of 3 bases from V and 6 bases from J, the junction contained 7 bases not matched to a gene.

V and J are TRBV7-6 and TRBJ1-3, with TRBD1 as a possible D gene (5 bases). The CDR3 runs to 14 residues. CDR1 is SGHVS, CDR2 FNYEAQ, per germline. Deletions cut 4 bases from V and 4 bases from J, with 11 bases between. DNA for the CDR3: TGTGCCAGCAGCTCTGGGGGTCTAGGAAACACCATATATTTT. It codes for CASSSGGLGNTIYF.

This clone was found a few times. The V and J genes are TRBV6-1 and TRBJ1-2; D is possibly TRBD1 (6 bases). Trimming left V 6 bases short and J 4 bases short, with 15 bases between. CDR1 and CDR2 (germline): MNHNS, SASEGT. This CDR3 has 14 amino acids. This chain's CDR3 is CASRSQGGGYGYTF. The CDR3 nucleotides are TGTGCCAGCAGAAGCCAGGGAGGGGGCTATGGCTACACCTTC.

This chain links TRBV5-1 with TRBJ2-7, with 10 bases matching TRBD1. V gave up 0 bases and J gave up 4 bases; unmatched junction bases: 1. CDR3 length: 14 residues. The germline V gene encodes CDR1 SGHRS and CDR2 YFSETQ. This CDR3 reads CASSLGQGAYEQYF. In DNA form, the CDR3 reads TGCGCCAGCAGCTTGGGACAGGGGGCTTACGAGCAGTACTTC.

The genes are TRBV6-1 and TRBJ2-1, with 14 nucleotides matching TRBD2. The germline CDR1 and CDR2 sequences are MNHNS and SASEGT. With V trimmed by 5 bases and J by 3 bases, 6 bases remained unmatched. The length of the CDR3 is 17 residues. The CDR3 spells CASSKGTSGSHYNEQFF. In DNA, the CDR3 is TGTGCCAGCAGTAAAGGGACTAGCGGGAGTCACTACAATGAGCAGTTCTTC.

V and J are TRBV6-1 and TRBJ2-7; D is ambiguous. In germline, CDR1 is MNHNS, CDR2 SASEGT. The CDR3 extends over 12 amino acids. Trimming pared 7 bases from V and 4 bases from J, leaving 11 bases between. The CDR3 loop reads CASIPTPYEQYF. For the CDR3, the DNA is TGTGCCAGCATACCGACACCTTACGAGCAGTACTTC.

The rearrangement joins TRBV27 to TRBJ2-7; 7 bases align to TRBD1. Germline CDR1 and CDR2: MNHEY and SMNVEV (reference sequence). The CDR3 covers 14 residues. J gave up 2 bases and V 4 bases, and 5 bases lay outside the gene matches. This CDR3 reads CASSSSTGTYEQYF. The CDR3 nucleotides read TGTGCCAGCAGTTCCTCGACAGGGACCTACGAGCAGTACTTC.

The V and J genes are TRBV5-4 and TRBJ1-2, with TRBD1 matching over 7 bases. Germline trimming cut 4 bases from V and 8 bases from J; bases unmatched to any gene: 17. In germline, CDR1 is SGHNT, CDR2 YYREEE (reference sequence). This CDR3 has 16 residues. The CDR3 is CASSPQGMTGTIGYTF. The CDR3 nucleotides read TGTGCCAGCAGCCCACAAGGGATGACAGGGACTATAGGCTACACCTTC.

The chain is built from TRBV6-1 and TRBJ2-6, with D possibly TRBD2 on 6 matching bases. This CDR3 contains 15 residues. Germline V CDR1 and CDR2: MNHNS, SASEGT. V dropped 3 bases and J dropped 2 bases, with 8 bases sitting between them. The CDR3 here is CASSERGTGANVLTF. The CDR3 nucleotides read TGTGCCAGCAGTGAGCGGGGAACTGGGGCCAACGTCCTGACTTTC.

J is TRBJ2-7 and V is TRBV5-1, with D possibly TRBD1 on 6 matching bases. This CDR3 is 14 amino acids long. Germline loops: CDR1 SGHRS, CDR2 YFSETQ. Between the trimmed V and J ends, which lost 4 bases and 2 bases, there was a span of 13 bases. CDR3 sequence (DNA): TGCGCCAGCAGCGCCCAGGGGACCACCTACGAGCAGTACTTC. Encoded protein: CASSAQGTTYEQYF.

CDR3 protein: CASSFSTGWNEQFF. CDR3 nucleotides: TGTGCCAGCAGCTTCTCGACGGGATGGAATGAGCAGTTCTTC. The J gene is TRBJ2-1, the V gene TRBV11-2, with D perhaps matching TRBD2 (5 bases). Deletions cut 3 bases from V and 7 bases from J, with 13 bases between. Germline CDR1 and CDR2: SGHAT and FQNNGV. The CDR3 is 14 residues long.

In its sample, this clone was seen a few times. This chain connects TRBV7-2 to TRBJ2-3, with 10 nucleotides matching TRBD2. The length of the CDR3 is 16 residues. The germline CDR1 and CDR2 sequences are SGHTA and FQGNSA. V was pared by 5 bases and J by 2 bases, with 7 bases of the junction left unmatched. The CDR3 region has the DNA TGTGCCAGCAGCCGCGGACTAGCGGATTTCACAGATACGCAGTATTTT. Its protein product is CASSRGLADFTDTQYF.

V and J are TRBV14 and TRBJ1-2; D unresolved. CDR1 is SGHDN and CDR2 is FVKESK in the germline V gene. The CDR3 sequence is 16 residues long. V gave up 1 base and J gave up 8 bases, with 20 bases separating them. The CDR3 nucleotides read TGTGCCAGCAGCCAAGTCGAAAAGGGAGGATCTCGGGGCTACACCTTC. It yields the protein CASSQVEKGGSRGYTF. The whole variable domain, remainder taken from reference TRBV14 and TRBJ1-2, is EAGVTQFPSHSVIEKGQTVTLRCDPISGHDNLYWYRRVMGKEIKFLLHFVKESKQDESGMPNNRFLAERTGGTYSTLKVQPAELEDSGVYFCASSQVEKGGSRGYTFGSGTRLTVV.

The chain is built from TRBV6-7 and TRBJ2-1; 7 nucleotides agree with TRBD1. TRBV6-7 falls under the ORF class, with uncertain function. With V trimmed by 5 bases and J by 7 bases, 14 bases remained unmatched. The CDR3 contains 16 residues. The CDR3 is CASSKPYRGPGNEQFF. CDR3 sequence (DNA): TGTGCCAGCAGTAAACCTTACAGGGGCCCAGGAAATGAGCAGTTCTTC.

The chain links TRBV28 to TRBJ1-1; D is possibly TRBD1 (5 bases). Trimming removed 6 bases from V and 11 bases from J, with 16 bases in between. There are 12 residues in the CDR3. The germline CDR1 and CDR2 sequences are MDHEN and SYDVKM. In nucleotides, the CDR3 is TGTGCCAGCAGCCGTAGTGGGGCAGTCGCTTTCTTT. Its translation: CASSRSGAVAFF. The entire variable domain, with the rest obtained from reference TRBV28 and TRBJ1-1, is as follows: DVKVTQSSRYLVKRTGEKVFLECVQDMDHENMFWYRQDPGLGLRLIYFSYDVKMKEKGDIPEGYSVSREKKERFSLILESASTNQTSMYLCASSRSGAVAFFGQGTRLTVV.

The rearrangement links TRBV25-1 to TRBJ2-2; TRBD1 agrees at 7 bases. CDR1 and CDR2 (germline): MGHDK, SYGVNS. The CDR3 totals 15 residues. J was trimmed by 4 bases and V by 8 bases; bases with no gene match: 10. CDR3 in amino acids: CASLDDRAATGELFF. The CDR3 DNA sequence: TGTGCCAGCCTTGATGACAGGGCGGCCACCGGGGAGCTGTTTTTT.